The text below deals with one T cell receptor beta chain. The antigen is unknown. The source of the sample is a study of STAT3 mutations in large granular lymphocyte leukemia. Whole-study results and caveats: TCR clonotype switching after therapy occurred in about 35% of the 18 patients. Every T-cell large granular lymphocyte leukemia patient had at least one immunodominant TCR beta clonotype. Clonal expansion was inferred from other time points because no sample existed at each clone's first appearance.

Assay used: immunoSEQ multiplex PCR; TCRdb lists only in-frame clones, some missing. The sample holds a few thousand clones, more than 65% seen once. The TCR originated in a human donor with T large granular lymphocyte leukemia. Some clones in this sample may be carry-over from other donors' samples. Sequenced: PBMCs.

The CDR3 DNA reads TGTGCCAGCAGCTTAGCTCGAAGTCCGGGACAGGGGCTTGACGAGCAGTACTTC. This translates into CASSLARSPGQGLDEQYF. The V and J genes are TRBV7-2 and TRBJ2-7; TRBD1 matches at 10 bases. Trimming removed 0 bases from V and 5 bases from J; junction bases left unmatched: 13. From germline, CDR1 is SGHTA and CDR2 FQGNSA. The CDR3 totals 18 residues.